A selection of T cell receptor beta chains follows, all from one sample in a study of T cells after yellow fever vaccination. TCRdb ran MiXCR on the 5' RACE reads and lists one entry per CDR3 protein. There are 50,000 to 60,000 distinct CDR3 sequences in the sample; about 5% occur only once, and roughly a third lies in the top ten. Here the sequenced sample was PBMCs, either bulk or a sorted T-cell subset (CD4+, CD8+, memory, or dextramer-sorted; not recorded which), taken on the day of the yellow fever booster vaccination. The source is a man in his late teens or twenties who received the YFV17D yellow fever vaccine. CDR3s include the opening cysteine and the closing phenylalanine or tryptophan. The D gene is left open where the match is weak. The size of a clone is reported for some rows only, either as once, few or many, or as a class for expanded clones.

>TRBJ1-5|TRBV3-1|-|TRBD1
CASSPATIDRGNQPQHF
TGTGCCAGCAGCCCGGCGACAATTGACAGGGGTAATCAGCCCCAGCATTTT
>TRBJ2-6|TRBV7-8|many|TRBD1
CASSFVTGGAGPHNVLTF
TGTGCCAGCAGCTTCGTGACAGGGGGCGCAGGACCCCACAACGTCCTGACTTTC
>TRBJ2-3|TRBV20-1|many|-
CSASQGSSTDTQYF
TGCAGTGCTAGTCAGGGGTCAAGCACAGATACGCAGTATTTT
>TRBJ2-7|TRBV28|-|-
CASSLSWEQYF
TGTGCCAGCAGTTTATCTTGGGAGCAGTACTTC
>TRBJ2-1|TRBV20-1|few|TRBD1
CSASRTGGAYNEQFF
TGCAGTGCTTCTCGGACAGGGGGCGCCTACAATGAGCAGTTCTTC
>TRBJ1-1|TRBV6-5|-|-
CASNRFGRNTEAFF
TGTGCCAGCAATAGGTTCGGGAGAAACACTGAAGCTTTCTTT
>TRBJ1-3|TRBV12-3/TRBV12-4|many|-
CASSLDPGGNTIYF
TGTGCCAGCAGCCTGGACCCGGGGGGAAACACCATATATTTT
>TRBJ2-3|TRBV7-9|many|TRBD2
CASSLTSGVTDTQYF
TGTGCCAGCAGCTTAACTAGCGGGGTAACAGATACGCAGTATTTT
>TRBJ1-1|TRBV6-5|few|-
CASSYSLGTEAFF
TGTGCCAGCAGTTACTCGCTTGGGACTGAAGCTTTCTTT
>TRBJ2-1|TRBV14|-|-
CASSLRPAAYNEQFF
TGTGCCAGCAGCCTGCGGCCAGCGGCTTACAATGAGCAGTTCTTC
>TRBJ2-1|TRBV4-3|many|-
CASSQGAGREQFF
TGCGCCAGCAGCCAAGGGGCAGGTAGGGAGCAGTTCTTC
>TRBJ2-7|TRBV19|few|-
CASTPGGYYEQYF
TGTGCCAGTACACCGGGCGGGTACTACGAGCAGTACTTC
>TRBJ1-4|TRBV9|few|-
CASSVLGNPTTNEKLFF
TGTGCCAGCAGCGTATTGGGAAATCCGACAACTAATGAAAAACTGTTTTTT
>TRBJ2-1|TRBV6-6|many|TRBD1
CASSRDRVSYNEQFF
TGTGCCAGCAGCCGGGACAGGGTCTCCTACAATGAGCAGTTCTTC
>TRBJ1-2|TRBV9|few|-
CASGLPIANYGYTF
TGTGCCAGCGGCCTCCCCATCGCTAACTATGGCTACACCTTC
>TRBJ1-2|TRBV29-1|many|TRBD1
CSVESTGYGYTF
TGCAGCGTTGAATCGACAGGGTATGGCTACACCTTC
>TRBJ2-1|TRBV14|-|TRBD2
CASSFLASGLNEQFF
TGTGCCAGCAGCTTCCTGGCTAGCGGACTCAATGAGCAGTTCTTC
>TRBJ2-1|TRBV10-3|many|TRBD1
CAISGGQGVNEQFF
TGTGCCATCAGTGGTGGACAGGGGGTGAATGAGCAGTTCTTC
>TRBJ2-3|TRBV4-1|once|-
CASSQAYLGSDTQYF
TGCGCCAGCAGCCAAGCATATCTCGGGTCAGATACGCAGTATTTT
>TRBJ1-1|TRBV7-2|-|-
CASSSEGINTEAFF
TGTGCCAGCAGCTCAGAGGGAATAAACACTGAAGCTTTCTTT
>TRBJ2-3|TRBV9|-|-
CASSPLPPYLLAGTDTQYF
TGTGCCAGCAGCCCCTTACCCCCGTACCTACTAGCTGGTACAGATACGCAGTATTTT
>TRBJ2-1|TRBV7-9|many|TRBD2
CASRQAGGANYNEQFF
TGTGCCAGCAGGCAGGCGGGGGGGGCTAACTACAATGAGCAGTTCTTC
>TRBJ2-1|TRBV18|many|TRBD2
CASSPWALAGGLHNEQFF
TGTGCCAGCTCACCCTGGGCCTTAGCGGGGGGCCTCCACAATGAGCAGTTCTTC
>TRBJ1-1|TRBV7-9|many|-
CASEGWDTEAFF
TGTGCCAGCGAGGGATGGGACACTGAAGCTTTCTTT
>TRBJ1-3|TRBV7-9|many|-
CASSSYRARSGNTIYF
TGTGCCAGCAGCTCCTACAGGGCCCGGTCTGGAAACACCATATATTTT
>TRBJ1-5|TRBV20-1|many|TRBD1
CSVPGQGGQPQHF
TGCAGTGTCCCGGGACAGGGTGGCCAGCCCCAGCATTTT
>TRBJ1-1|TRBV28|-|-
CASSSLAVGGFTEAFF
TGTGCCAGCAGCTCTTTGGCCGTGGGGGGTTTCACTGAAGCTTTCTTT